The 9 T cell receptor beta chains reported below all come from one sample, sequenced in a study of cytomegalovirus exposure and HLA in healthy donors. PCR employed 60 Vbeta and 13 Jbeta primers. The data were produced by immunoSEQ multiplex PCR, yet TCRdb's version contains in-frame clones alone and is incomplete. The repertoire holds 130,000 or so clones, over 70% seen once, with 1.5% in the top ten. The sequenced sample was PBMCs. Source of these receptors: a woman under 30 in good health and CMV-seronegative.

The chain recombines TRBV6-1 with TRBJ1-4, with a weak D call TRBD1 (5 bases). The CDR3 is 14 amino acids. The germline gives CDR1 MNHNS, CDR2 SASEGT. V was pared by 6 bases and J by 7 bases, with 15 bases between. This CDR3 reads CASRVAGGGEKLFF. The CDR3 DNA reads TGTGCCAGCAGAGTTGCAGGCGGGGGTGAAAAACTGTTTTTT.

The chain joins TRBV18 to TRBJ1-2; tentatively, D is TRBD1 (5 bases). CDR1 and CDR2 (germline): KGHSH, LQKENI. Trimming stripped 3 bases from V and 7 bases from J, with 21 bases between. This CDR3 is built from 16 residues. The CDR3: CASSPGGTKRGTGYTF. The CDR3 DNA is TGTGCCAGCTCACCGGGGGGTACGAAAAGGGGAACTGGCTACACCTTC.

Note on this clone: This CDR3 is also generated by other DNA sequences in the sample. The chain carries TRBV27 and TRBJ1-5; D remains ambiguous. The CDR3 has 15 amino acids. V was shortened by 1 base and J by 4 bases, with 11 bases between the two germline ends. Germline loops: CDR1 MNHEY, CDR2 SMNVEV (reference sequence). The CDR3 DNA reads TGTGCCAGCAGTTTATTAGGAGAATCAAATCAGCCCCAGCATTTT. Protein: CASSLLGESNQPQHF.

The chain carries TRBV5-1 and TRBJ2-7; D might be TRBD2 (6 bases). Trimming left V 0 bases short and J 5 bases short, with 12 bases between. The CDR3 runs to 14 residues. Germline V gives CDR1 SGHRS, CDR2 YFSETQ. CDR3 protein: CASSLGLVLDEQYF. The DNA for the CDR3 is TGCGCCAGCAGCTTGGGACTAGTCCTCGACGAGCAGTACTTC.

The CDR3 protein is CASSLSWAQRETQYF. DNA of the CDR3: TGTGCCAGCAGTTTATCCTGGGCCCAAAGGGAGACCCAGTACTTC. The chain has TRBV27 and TRBJ2-5; D uncertain. The CDR3 is made up of 15 amino acids. Trimming took 0 bases from V and 5 from J, leaving 13 bases between them. Germline assignment: CDR1 MNHEY and CDR2 SMNVEV (reference sequence).

The chain has TRBV20-1 and TRBJ1-1, with no clear D. This CDR3 region has 11 residues. The germline V gene has CDR1 DFQATT and CDR2 SNEGSKA (reference sequence). V was cut by 0 bases and J by 7 bases, with 6 bases left in between. CDR3 DNA: TGCAGTGCTAGAGAGCCGAGTGAAGCTTTCTTT. Translation: CSAREPSEAFF.

This chain joins TRBV29-1 and TRBJ2-7, with 8 bases matching TRBD2. Germline V gene sequence: CDR1 SQVTM, CDR2 ANQGSEA. The CDR3 is made up of 13 amino acids. With 5 bases clipped from V and 0 bases from J, the junction kept 3 bases outside the gene matches. The CDR3 nucleotides are TGCAGCGTTTCGGGGGGGACCTCCTACGAGCAGTACTTC. It codes for CSVSGGTSYEQYF.

The chain has TRBV5-1 and TRBJ2-2; D might be TRBD2 (6 bases). This CDR3 has 14 residues. V lost 1 base and J lost 4, with 8 bases in between. Germline V gene sequence: CDR1 SGHRS, CDR2 YFSETQ. CDR3 sequence: CASSLMGGTGELFF. The CDR3 nucleotides read TGCGCCAGCAGCTTGATGGGAGGCACCGGGGAGCTGTTTTTT.

This sequence joins TRBV27 and TRBJ1-2, with TRBD1 matching 7 bases. The CDR3 covers 16 residues. Losses at the gene ends were 5 bases for V and 2 bases for J; bases not matched to a gene: 11. Germline-derived CDR1 and CDR2 are MNHEY and SMNVEV (reference sequence). CDR3 residues: CASSPMVGRGNYGYTF. For the CDR3, the DNA is TGTGCCAGCAGTCCCATGGTCGGCAGGGGGAACTATGGCTACACCTTC.